This T cell receptor beta chain was identified in a study of cytomegalovirus exposure and HLA in healthy donors. The overall study: Early released data had around 79 million unique TCRs, all coming from HLA-typed donors.

The CDR3 has 15 amino acids. With V trimmed by 0 bases and J by 5 bases, 3 bases remained unmatched. The germline CDR1 and CDR2 sequences are SNHLY and FYNNEI. 13 Jbeta primers and 60 Vbeta primers were used for the PCR. TCRdb's table, derived via immunoSEQ multiplex PCR, lists solely in-frame clones and lacks some. This table holds more than 110,000 clones, under 80% found once. Notes on the study in general: In an earlier analysis, about 87% or about 30%: the productive usage of most TCR beta V segments. There were reportedly fewer N-insertions in an Asian-associated ancestry cluster than the roughly 670-donor mean, in a later analysis. Researchers reported from a later analysis that most CMV-associated TCR beta chains appeared HLA-restricted.

As to this clone: Its antigen is as yet unknown.

This clonotype was obtained from a woman between 50 and 59 years old in good health and CMV-seropositive. The sequenced material came from PBMCs. The genes are TRBV2 and TRBJ2-2; TRBD2 agrees at 7 bases. Here the CDR3 reads CASSEAGGVTGELFF. The CDR3 nucleotides read TGTGCCAGCAGTGAAGCGGGGGGGGTGACCGGGGAGCTGTTTTTT.